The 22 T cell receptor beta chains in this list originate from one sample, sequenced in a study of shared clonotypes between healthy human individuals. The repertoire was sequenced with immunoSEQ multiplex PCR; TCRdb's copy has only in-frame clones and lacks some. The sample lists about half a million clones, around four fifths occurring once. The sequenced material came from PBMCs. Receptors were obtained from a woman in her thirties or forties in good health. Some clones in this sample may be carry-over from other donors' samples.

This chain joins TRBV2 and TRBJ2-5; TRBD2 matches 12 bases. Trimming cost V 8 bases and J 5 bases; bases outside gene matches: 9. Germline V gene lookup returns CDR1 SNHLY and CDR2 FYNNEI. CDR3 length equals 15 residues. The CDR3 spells CASLRTSGKKETQYF. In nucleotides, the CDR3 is TGTGCCAGCCTCCGGACTAGCGGGAAAAAGGAGACCCAGTACTTC.

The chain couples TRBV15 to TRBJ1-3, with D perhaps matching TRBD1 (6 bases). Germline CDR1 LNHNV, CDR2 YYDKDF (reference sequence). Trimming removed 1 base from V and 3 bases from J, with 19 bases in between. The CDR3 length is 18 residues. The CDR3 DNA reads TGTGCCACCAGCAGAGTGCCAGGGGAAAGCGGCCTTGGAAACACCATATATTTT. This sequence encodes CATSRVPGESGLGNTIYF. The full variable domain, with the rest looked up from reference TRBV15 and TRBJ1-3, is DAMVIQNPRYQVTQFGKPVTLSCSQTLNHNVMYWYQQKSSQAPKLLFHYYDKDFNNEADTPDNFQSRRPNTSFCFLDIRSPGLGDTAMYLCATSRVPGESGLGNTIYFGEGSWLTVV.

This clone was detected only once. The CDR3 sequence is CASSQASGYEQYF. The CDR3 bases are TGCGCCAGCAGCCAAGCTAGCGGCTACGAGCAGTACTTC. The chain couples TRBV4-3 to TRBJ2-7; 7 bases are shared with TRBD2. Germline CDR1 is LGHNA and CDR2 is YSLEER. CDR3 length: 13 amino acids. The junction had 0 bases not matched to a gene; V was cut back by 1 base and J by 3 bases.

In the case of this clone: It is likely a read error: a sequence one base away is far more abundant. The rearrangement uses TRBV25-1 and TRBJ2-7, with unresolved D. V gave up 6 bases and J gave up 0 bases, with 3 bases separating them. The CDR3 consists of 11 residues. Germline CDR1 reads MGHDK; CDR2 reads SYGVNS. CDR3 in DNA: TGTGCCAGCAGGTTCTCCTACGAGCAGTACTTC. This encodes CASRFSYEQYF.

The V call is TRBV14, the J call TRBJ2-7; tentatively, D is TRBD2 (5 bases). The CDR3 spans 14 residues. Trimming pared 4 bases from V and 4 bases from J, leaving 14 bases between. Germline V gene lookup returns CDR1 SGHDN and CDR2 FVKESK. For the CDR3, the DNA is TGTGCCAGCAGCCCAAGTACGCGGGCGTACGAGCAGTACTTC. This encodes CASSPSTRAYEQYF. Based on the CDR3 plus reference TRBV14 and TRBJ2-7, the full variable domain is EAGVTQFPSHSVIEKGQTVTLRCDPISGHDNLYWYRRVMGKEIKFLLHFVKESKQDESGMPNNRFLAERTGGTYSTLKVQPAELEDSGVYFCASSPSTRAYEQYFGPGTRLTVT.

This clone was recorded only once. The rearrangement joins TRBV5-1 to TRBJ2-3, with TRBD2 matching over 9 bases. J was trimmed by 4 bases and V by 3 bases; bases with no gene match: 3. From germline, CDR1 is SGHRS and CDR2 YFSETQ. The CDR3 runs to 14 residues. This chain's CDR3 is CASSWGLASDTQYF. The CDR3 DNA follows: TGCGCCAGCAGCTGGGGACTAGCATCAGATACGCAGTATTTT.

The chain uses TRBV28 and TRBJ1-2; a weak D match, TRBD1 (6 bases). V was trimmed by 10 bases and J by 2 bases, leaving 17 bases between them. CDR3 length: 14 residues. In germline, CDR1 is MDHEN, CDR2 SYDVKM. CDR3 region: CANRRGGENYGYTF. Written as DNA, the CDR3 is TGTGCCAACAGGAGGGGGGGGGAAAACTATGGCTACACCTTC.

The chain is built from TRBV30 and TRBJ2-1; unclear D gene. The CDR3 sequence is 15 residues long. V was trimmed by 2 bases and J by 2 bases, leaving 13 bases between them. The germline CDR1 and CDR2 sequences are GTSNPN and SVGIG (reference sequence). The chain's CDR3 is CAWSQPQNPYNEQFF. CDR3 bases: TGTGCCTGGAGTCAACCCCAAAACCCCTACAATGAGCAGTTCTTC.

The CDR3 region has the DNA TGTGCCAGCGGGGGGCTTAACGGGATTCTCGAGACCCAGTACTTC. This codes for CASGGLNGILETQYF. The chain combines TRBV27 with TRBJ2-5; D might be TRBD1 or TRBD2, each matching 6 bases. V was pared by 8 bases and J by 5 bases, with 21 bases between. This CDR3 has 15 residues. Germline CDR1 is MNHEY and CDR2 is SMNVEV (reference sequence).

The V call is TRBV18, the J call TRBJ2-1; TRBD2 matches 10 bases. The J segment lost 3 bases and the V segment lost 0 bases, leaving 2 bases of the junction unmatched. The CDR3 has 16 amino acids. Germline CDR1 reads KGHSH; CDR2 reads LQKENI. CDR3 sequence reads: CASSPPAGGGYNEQFF. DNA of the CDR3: TGTGCCAGCTCACCACCAGCGGGAGGGGGCTACAATGAGCAGTTCTTC.

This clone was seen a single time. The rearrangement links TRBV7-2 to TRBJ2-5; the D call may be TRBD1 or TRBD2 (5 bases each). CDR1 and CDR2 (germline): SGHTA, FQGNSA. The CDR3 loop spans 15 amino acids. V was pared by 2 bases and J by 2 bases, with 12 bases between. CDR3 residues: CASSLRPGRQETQYF. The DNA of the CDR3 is TGTGCCAGCAGCTTAAGGCCGGGACGGCAAGAGACCCAGTACTTC.

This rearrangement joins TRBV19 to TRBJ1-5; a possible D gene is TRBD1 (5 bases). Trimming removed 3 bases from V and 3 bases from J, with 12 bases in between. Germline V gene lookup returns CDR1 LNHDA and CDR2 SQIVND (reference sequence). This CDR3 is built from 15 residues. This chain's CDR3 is CASSITGFNNQPQHF. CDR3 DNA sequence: TGTGCCAGTAGTATCACAGGCTTCAACAATCAGCCCCAGCATTTT.

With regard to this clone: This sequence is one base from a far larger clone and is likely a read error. CDR3 nucleotide sequence: TGTGCCAGCACCCCTTATAGCAATCAGCCCCAGCATTTT. Protein sequence: CASTPYSNQPQHF. The rearrangement uses TRBV28 and TRBJ1-5; D is ambiguous. V lost 7 bases and J 0 bases, leaving 7 bases between the germline ends. CDR3 length equals 13 residues. Germline V gene lookup returns CDR1 MDHEN and CDR2 SYDVKM.

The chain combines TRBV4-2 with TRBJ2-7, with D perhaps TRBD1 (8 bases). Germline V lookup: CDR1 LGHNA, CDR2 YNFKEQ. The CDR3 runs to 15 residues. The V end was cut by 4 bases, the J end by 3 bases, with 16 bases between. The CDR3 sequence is CASSRSGTGYYEQYF. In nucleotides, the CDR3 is TGTGCCAGCAGCCGAAGCGGGACAGGATACTACGAGCAGTACTTC.

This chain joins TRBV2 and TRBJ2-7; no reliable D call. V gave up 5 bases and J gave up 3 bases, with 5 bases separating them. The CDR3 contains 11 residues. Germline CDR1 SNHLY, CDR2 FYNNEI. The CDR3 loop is CASSPYYEQYF. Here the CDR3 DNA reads TGTGCCAGCAGTCCTTACTACGAGCAGTACTTC.

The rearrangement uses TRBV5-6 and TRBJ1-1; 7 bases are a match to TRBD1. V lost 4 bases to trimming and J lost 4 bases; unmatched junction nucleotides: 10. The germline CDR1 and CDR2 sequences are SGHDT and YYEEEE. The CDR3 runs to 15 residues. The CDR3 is CASSLQGLVGTEAFF. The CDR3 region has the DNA TGTGCCAGCAGCCTACAGGGGTTAGTGGGCACTGAAGCTTTCTTT.

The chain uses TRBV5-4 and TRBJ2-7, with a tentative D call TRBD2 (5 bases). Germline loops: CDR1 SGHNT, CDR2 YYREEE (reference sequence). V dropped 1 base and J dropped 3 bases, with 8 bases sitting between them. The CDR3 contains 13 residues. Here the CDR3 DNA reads TGTGCCAGCAGCTTGAAACGGGGCTACGAGCAGTACTTC. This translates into CASSLKRGYEQYF.

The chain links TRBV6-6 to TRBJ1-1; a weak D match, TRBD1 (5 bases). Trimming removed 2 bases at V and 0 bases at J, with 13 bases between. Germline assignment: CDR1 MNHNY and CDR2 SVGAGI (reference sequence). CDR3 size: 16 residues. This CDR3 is CASSYGGAHMNTEAFF. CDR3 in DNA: TGTGCCAGCAGTTACGGAGGGGCCCATATGAACACTGAAGCTTTCTTT.

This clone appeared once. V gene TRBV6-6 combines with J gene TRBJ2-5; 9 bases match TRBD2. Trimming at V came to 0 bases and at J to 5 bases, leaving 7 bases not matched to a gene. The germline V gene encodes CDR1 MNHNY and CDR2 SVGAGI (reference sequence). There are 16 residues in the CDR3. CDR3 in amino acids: CASSYSLLAGGETQYF. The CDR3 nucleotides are TGTGCCAGCAGTTACTCACTTTTGGCGGGAGGGGAGACCCAGTACTTC.

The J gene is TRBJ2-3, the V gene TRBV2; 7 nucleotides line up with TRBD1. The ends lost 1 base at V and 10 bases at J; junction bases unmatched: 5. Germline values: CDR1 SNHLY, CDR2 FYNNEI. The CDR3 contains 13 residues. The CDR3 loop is CASSEGRGQSQYF. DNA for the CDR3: TGTGCCAGCAGTGAAGGAAGGGGACAGTCGCAGTATTTT.

The CDR3 DNA reads as TGCGCCAGCAGTAGGGACAGAACTAGCACAGATACGCAGTATTTT. Protein: CASSRDRTSTDTQYF. The V and J genes are TRBV5-1 and TRBJ2-3, with 7 bases identical to TRBD1. Looked up from germline, CDR1 is SGHRS and CDR2 is YFSETQ. The CDR3 totals 15 residues. Trimming took 5 bases from V and 0 from J; bases not matched to a gene: 6.

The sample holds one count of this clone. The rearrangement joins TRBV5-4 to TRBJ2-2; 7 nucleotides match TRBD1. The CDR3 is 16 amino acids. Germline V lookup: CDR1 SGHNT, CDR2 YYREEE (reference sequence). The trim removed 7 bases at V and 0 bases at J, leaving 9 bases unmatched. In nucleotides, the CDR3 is TGTGCCAGCGGCCGGGACAGAGAGTCGAACACCGGGGAGCTGTTTTTT. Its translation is CASGRDRESNTGELFF.